Described below is a single T cell receptor beta chain sequence and its context. The sample is drawn from a study of blood T cell repertoires in COVID-19. Assay: immunoSEQ multiplex PCR; the TCRdb copy retains only in-frame clones and omits some. The repertoire holds 240,000 or so clones, roughly 80% seen once, with roughly an eighth in the top ten. This CDR3 has 15 amino acids. Trimming stripped 1 base from V and 3 bases from J, with 10 bases between. The germline CDR1 and CDR2 sequences are KGHSH and LQKENI. This rearrangement joins TRBV18 to TRBJ1-5; TRBD1 is a possible D gene (6 bases). The sequenced sample was peripheral blood. The receptor's source is a woman aged 60-75 years with active or convalescent COVID-19. This CDR3 is CASSPQDRFNQPQHF. CDR3 nucleotide sequence: TGTGCCAGCTCACCACAAGACAGGTTCAATCAGCCCCAGCATTTT.